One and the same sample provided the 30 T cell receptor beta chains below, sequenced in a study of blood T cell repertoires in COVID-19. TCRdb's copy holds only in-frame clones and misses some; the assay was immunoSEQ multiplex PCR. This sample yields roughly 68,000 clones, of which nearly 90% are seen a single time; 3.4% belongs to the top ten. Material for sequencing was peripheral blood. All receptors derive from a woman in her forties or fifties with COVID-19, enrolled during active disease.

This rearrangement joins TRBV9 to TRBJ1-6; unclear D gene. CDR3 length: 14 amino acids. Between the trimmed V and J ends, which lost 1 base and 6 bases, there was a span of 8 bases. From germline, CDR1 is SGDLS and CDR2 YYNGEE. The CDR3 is CASSVLGSNSPLHF. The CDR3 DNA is TGTGCCAGCAGCGTACTAGGGAGTAATTCACCCCTCCACTTT.

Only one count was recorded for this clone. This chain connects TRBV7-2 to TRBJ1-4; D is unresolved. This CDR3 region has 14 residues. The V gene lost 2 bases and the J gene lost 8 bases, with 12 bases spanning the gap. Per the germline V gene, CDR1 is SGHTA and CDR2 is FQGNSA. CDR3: CASSLPITGEKLFF. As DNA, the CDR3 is TGTGCCAGCAGCTTACCGATTACGGGGGAAAAACTGTTTTTT.

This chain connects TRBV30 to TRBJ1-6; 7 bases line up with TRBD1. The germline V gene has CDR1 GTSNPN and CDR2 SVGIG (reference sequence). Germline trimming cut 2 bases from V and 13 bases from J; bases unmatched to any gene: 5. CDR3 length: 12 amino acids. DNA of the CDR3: TGTGCCTGGAGTAGGGGGCAGGGGCCCCTCCACTTT. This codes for CAWSRGQGPLHF.

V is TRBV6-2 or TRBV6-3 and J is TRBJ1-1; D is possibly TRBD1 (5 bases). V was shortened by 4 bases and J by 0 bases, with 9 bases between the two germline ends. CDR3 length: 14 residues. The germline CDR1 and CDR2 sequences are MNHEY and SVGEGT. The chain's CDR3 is CASSWGSMNTEAFF. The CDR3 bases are TGTGCCAGCAGTTGGGGCAGCATGAACACTGAAGCTTTCTTT.

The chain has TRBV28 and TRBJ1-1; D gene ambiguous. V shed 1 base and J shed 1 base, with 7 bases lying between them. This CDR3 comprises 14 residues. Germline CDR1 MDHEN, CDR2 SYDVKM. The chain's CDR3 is CASSLSGENTEAFF. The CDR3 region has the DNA TGTGCCAGCAGTTTATCCGGGGAGAACACTGAAGCTTTCTTT.

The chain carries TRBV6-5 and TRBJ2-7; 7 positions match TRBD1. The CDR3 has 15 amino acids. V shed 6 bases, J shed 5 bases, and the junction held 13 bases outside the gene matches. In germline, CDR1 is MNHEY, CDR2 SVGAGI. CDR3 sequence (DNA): TGTGCCAGCAGGGTGAGACAGGGAACGAGCAACGAGCAGTACTTC. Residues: CASRVRQGTSNEQYF.

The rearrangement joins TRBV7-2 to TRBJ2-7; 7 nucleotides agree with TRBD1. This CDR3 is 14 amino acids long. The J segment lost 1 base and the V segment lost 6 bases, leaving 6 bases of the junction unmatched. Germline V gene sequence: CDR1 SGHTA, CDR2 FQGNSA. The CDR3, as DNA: TGTGCCAGCAGTTCGACAGGGCTTTCCTACGAGCAGTACTTC. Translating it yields CASSSTGLSYEQYF.

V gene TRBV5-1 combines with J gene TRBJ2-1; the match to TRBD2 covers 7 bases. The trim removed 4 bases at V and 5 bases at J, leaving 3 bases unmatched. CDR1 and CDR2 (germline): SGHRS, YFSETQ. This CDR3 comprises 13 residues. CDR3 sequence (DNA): TGCGCCAGCAGCGGACTAGGCCACAATGAGCAGTTCTTC. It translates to CASSGLGHNEQFF.

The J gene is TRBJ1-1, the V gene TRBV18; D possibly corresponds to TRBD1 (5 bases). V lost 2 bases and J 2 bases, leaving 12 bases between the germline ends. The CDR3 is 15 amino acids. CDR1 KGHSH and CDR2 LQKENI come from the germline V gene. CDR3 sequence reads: CASSPGWQGNTEAFF. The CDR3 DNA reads TGTGCCAGCTCACCAGGTTGGCAGGGCAACACTGAAGCTTTCTTT. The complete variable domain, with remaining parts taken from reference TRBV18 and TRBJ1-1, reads NAGVMQNPRHLVRRRGQEARLRCSPMKGHSHVYWYRQLPEEGLKFMVYLQKENIIDESGMPKERFSAEFPKEGPSILRIQQVVRGDSAAYFCASSPGWQGNTEAFFGQGTRLTVV.

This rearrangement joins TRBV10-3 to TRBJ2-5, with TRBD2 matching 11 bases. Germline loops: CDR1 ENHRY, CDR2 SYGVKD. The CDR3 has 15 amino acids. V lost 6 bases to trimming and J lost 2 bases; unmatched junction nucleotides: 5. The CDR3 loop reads CAIRPGLAGQETQYF. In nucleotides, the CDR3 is TGTGCCATCAGACCTGGACTAGCGGGTCAAGAGACCCAGTACTTC.

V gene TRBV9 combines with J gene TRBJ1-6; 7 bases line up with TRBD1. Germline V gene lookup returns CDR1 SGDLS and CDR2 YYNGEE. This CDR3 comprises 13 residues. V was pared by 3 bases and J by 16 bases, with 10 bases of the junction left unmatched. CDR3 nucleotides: TGTGCCAGCAGCGGGGGACCGGGACAGAGACTCCACTTT. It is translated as CASSGGPGQRLHF.

The CDR3 spells CASSLGTSGRDMGNEQFF. CDR3 nucleotide sequence: TGTGCCAGCAGCCTAGGGACTAGCGGGAGGGACATGGGCAATGAGCAGTTCTTC. J is TRBJ2-1 and V is TRBV11-2; 16 nucleotides match TRBD2. This CDR3 has 18 amino acids. Germline-derived CDR1 and CDR2 are SGHAT and FQNNGV. Trimming at V came to 5 bases and at J to 6 bases, leaving 10 bases not matched to a gene.

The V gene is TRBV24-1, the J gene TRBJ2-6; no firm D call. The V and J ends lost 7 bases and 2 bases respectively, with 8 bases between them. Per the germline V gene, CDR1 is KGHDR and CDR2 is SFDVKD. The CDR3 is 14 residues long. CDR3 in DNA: TGTGCCACCAGCCAATCCCCTGGGGCCAACGTCCTGACTTTC. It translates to CATSQSPGANVLTF.

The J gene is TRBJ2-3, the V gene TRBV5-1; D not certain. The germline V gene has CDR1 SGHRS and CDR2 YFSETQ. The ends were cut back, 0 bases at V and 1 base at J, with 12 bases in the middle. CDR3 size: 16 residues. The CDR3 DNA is TGCGCCAGCAGCTTGGATGGTAGCTCCCGCACAGATACGCAGTATTTT. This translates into CASSLDGSSRTDTQYF.

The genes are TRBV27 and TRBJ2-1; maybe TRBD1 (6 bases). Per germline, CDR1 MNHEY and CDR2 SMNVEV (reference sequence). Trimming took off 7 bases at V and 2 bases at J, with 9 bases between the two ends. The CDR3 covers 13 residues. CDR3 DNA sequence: TGTGCCAGCACGGGGACACCCTACAATGAGCAGTTCTTC. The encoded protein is CASTGTPYNEQFF.

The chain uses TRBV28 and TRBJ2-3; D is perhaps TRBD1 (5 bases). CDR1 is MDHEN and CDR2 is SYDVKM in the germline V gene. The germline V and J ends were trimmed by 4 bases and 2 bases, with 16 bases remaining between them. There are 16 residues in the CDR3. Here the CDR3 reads CASSSFVTVATDTQYF. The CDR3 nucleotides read TGTGCCAGCAGTTCGTTTGTGACAGTTGCCACAGATACGCAGTATTTT.

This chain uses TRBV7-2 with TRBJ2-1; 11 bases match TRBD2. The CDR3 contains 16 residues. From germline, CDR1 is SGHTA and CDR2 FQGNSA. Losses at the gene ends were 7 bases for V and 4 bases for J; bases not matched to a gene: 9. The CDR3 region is CASTFSGRAGYNEQFF. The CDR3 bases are TGTGCCAGCACTTTTAGCGGGAGGGCCGGTTACAATGAGCAGTTCTTC.

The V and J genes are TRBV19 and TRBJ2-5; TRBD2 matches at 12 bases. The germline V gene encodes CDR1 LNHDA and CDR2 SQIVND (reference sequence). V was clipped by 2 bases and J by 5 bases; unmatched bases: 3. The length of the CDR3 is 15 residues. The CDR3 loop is CASSILAGGLETQYF. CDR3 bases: TGTGCCAGTAGTATACTAGCGGGAGGGTTGGAGACCCAGTACTTC. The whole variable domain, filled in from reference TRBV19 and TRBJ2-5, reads DGGITQSPKYLFRKEGQNVTLSCEQNLNHDAMYWYRQDPGQGLRLIYYSQIVNDFQKGDIAEGYSVSREKKESFPLTVTSAQKNPTAFYLCASSILAGGLETQYFGPGTRLLVL.

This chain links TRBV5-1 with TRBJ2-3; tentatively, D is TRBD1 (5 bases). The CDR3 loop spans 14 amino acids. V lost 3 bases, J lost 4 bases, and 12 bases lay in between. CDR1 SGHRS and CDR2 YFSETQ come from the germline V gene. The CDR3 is CASSYPSTADTQYF. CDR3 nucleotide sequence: TGCGCCAGCAGCTATCCGTCGACAGCAGATACGCAGTATTTT.

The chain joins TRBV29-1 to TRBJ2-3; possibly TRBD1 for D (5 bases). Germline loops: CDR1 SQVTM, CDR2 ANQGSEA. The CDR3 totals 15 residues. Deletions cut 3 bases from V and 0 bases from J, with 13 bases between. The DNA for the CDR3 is TGCAGCGTTGATGGACATACAACTAGCACAGATACGCAGTATTTT. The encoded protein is CSVDGHTTSTDTQYF.

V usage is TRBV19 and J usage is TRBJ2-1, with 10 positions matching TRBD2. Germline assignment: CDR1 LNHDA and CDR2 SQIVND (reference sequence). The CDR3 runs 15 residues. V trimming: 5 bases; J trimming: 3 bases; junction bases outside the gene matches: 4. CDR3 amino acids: CASSPLAGDYNEQFF. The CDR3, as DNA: TGTGCCAGTAGTCCTCTAGCGGGAGACTACAATGAGCAGTTCTTC.

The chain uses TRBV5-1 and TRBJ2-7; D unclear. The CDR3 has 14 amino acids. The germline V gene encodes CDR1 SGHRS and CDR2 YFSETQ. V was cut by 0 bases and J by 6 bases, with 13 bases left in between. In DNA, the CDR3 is TGCGCCAGCAGCTTGGAGGCCGGAGTCGGCGAGCAGTACTTC. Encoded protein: CASSLEAGVGEQYF.

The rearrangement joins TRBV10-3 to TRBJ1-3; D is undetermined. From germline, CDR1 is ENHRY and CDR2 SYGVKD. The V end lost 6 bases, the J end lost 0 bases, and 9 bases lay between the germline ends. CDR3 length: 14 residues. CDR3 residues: CAISQFPSGNTIYF. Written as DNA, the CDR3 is TGTGCCATCAGCCAGTTCCCCTCTGGAAACACCATATATTTT.

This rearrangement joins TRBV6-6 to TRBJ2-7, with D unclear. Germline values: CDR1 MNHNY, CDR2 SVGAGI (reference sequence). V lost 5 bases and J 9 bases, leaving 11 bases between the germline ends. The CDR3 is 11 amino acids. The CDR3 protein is CASSPDNGQYF. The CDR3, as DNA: TGTGCCAGCAGTCCCGACAACGGGCAGTACTTC.

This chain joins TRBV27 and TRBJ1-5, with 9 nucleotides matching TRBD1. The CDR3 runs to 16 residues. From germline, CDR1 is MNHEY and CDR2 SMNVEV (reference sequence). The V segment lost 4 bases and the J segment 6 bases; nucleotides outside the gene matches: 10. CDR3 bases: TGTGCCAGCAGTTCTTCCTTCGGGACAGGGATTCAGCCCCAGCATTTT. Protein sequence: CASSSSFGTGIQPQHF.

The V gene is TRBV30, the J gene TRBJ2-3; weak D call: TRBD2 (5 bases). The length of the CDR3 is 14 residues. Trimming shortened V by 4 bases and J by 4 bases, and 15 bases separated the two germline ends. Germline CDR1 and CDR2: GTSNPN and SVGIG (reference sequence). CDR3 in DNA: TGTGCCTGGATTTCCGGACTGACGCCAGATACGCAGTATTTT. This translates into CAWISGLTPDTQYF.

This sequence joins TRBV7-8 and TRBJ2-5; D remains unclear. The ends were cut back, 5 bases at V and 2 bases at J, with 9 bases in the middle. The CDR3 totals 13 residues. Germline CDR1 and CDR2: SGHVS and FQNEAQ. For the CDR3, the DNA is TGTGCCAGCAGCGGGCCAGAGCAAGAGACCCAGTACTTC. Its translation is CASSGPEQETQYF.

The DNA for the CDR3 is TGTGCCAGCTCACCAAGGCAGGACAGCGTTTTCGGGGAGCTGTTTTTT. The encoded protein is CASSPRQDSVFGELFF. V gene TRBV18 combines with J gene TRBJ2-2; D is perhaps TRBD1 (6 bases). The CDR3 consists of 16 residues. Trimming took off 2 bases at V and 7 bases at J, with 17 bases between the two ends. Looked up from germline, CDR1 is KGHSH and CDR2 is LQKENI.

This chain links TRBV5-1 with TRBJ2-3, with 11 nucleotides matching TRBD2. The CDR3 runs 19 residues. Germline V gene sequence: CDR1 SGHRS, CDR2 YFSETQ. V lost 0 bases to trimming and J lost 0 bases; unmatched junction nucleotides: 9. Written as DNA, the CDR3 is TGCGCCAGCAGCTTGGTGACTAGCGGGGCGGGCCCTAGCACAGATACGCAGTATTTT. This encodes CASSLVTSGAGPSTDTQYF.

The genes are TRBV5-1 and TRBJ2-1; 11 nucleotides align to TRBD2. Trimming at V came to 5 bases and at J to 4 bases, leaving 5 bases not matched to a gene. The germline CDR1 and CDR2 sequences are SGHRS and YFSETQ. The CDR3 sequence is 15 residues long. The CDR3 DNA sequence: TGCGCCAGCAGTCAGACTAGCGGGATGTACAATGAGCAGTTCTTC. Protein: CASSQTSGMYNEQFF.